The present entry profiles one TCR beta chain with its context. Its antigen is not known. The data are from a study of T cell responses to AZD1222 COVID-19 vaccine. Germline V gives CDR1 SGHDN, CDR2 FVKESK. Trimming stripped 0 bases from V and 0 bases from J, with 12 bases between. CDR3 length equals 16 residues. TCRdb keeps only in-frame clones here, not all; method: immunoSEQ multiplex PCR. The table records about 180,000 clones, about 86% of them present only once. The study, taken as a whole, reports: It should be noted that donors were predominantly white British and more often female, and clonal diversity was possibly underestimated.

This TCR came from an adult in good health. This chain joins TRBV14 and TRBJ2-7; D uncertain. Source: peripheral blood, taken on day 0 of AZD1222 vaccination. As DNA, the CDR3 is TGTGCCAGCAGCCAAGATCTGCCCTACCCCTCCTACGAGCAGTACTTC. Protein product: CASSQDLPYPSYEQYF.